A selection of T cell receptor beta chains follows, all from one sample in a study of HIV-infected patients and healthy controls. TCRdb used MiXCR to reprocess the 5' RACE reads, holding one entry per CDR3 protein. The data hold approximately 15,000 distinct CDR3 sequences, with around 5.5% observed a single time. The sequencing sample was made of blood. Every receptor here comes from an adult in good health. CDR3s include the opening cysteine and the closing phenylalanine or tryptophan. Size is stated for part of the rows, as once, few or many counts, or as a class when the clone is expanded.

cdr3_length	v_call	clone_size	j_call	cdr3_aa
13	TRBV7-3	medium-sized	TRBJ1-1	CASSLSGVGEAFF
12	TRBV29-1	.	TRBJ2-3	CSVEMLRDTQYF
17	TRBV5-6	few	TRBJ1-1	CASSPHRGPHLNTEAFF
14	TRBV12-3/TRBV12-4	many	TRBJ2-7	CASSFPRRGGEQYF
13	TRBV6-2/TRBV6-3	few	TRBJ2-3	CASSRTGMDTQYF
11	TRBV29-1	medium-sized	TRBJ2-7	CSVVSPGEQYF
13	TRBV5-1	many	TRBJ1-6	CASSLESISPLHF
14	TRBV5-5	.	TRBJ2-5	CASSLPGGGETQYF
13	TRBV20-1	many	TRBJ1-1	CSVSTGSDTEAFF
15	TRBV6-5	medium-sized	TRBJ1-2	CASSSTRTGGLGYTF
12	TRBV7-2	medium-sized	TRBJ2-3	CASSSFMRVQYF
11	TRBV20-1	many	TRBJ2-7	CSAGTSYEQYF
14	TRBV12-3/TRBV12-4	many	TRBJ2-7	CASSPRTGAYEQYF
11	TRBV6-2/TRBV6-3	many	TRBJ1-2	CASRSGRHYTF
13	TRBV29-1	.	TRBJ1-1	CSVETGMNTEAFF
15	TRBV18	many	TRBJ2-7	CASSPGAGGPYEQYF
14	TRBV20-1	many	TRBJ1-5	CSATYRGLDQPQHF
15	TRBV15	many	TRBJ2-1	CATSKTGQGTHEQFF
12	TRBV20-1	many	TRBJ1-5	CSVRTRDQPQHF
14	TRBV9	few	TRBJ2-6	CASSGVSGANVLTF
12	TRBV29-1	many	TRBJ1-1	CSVRQGTTEAFF
17	TRBV11-2	many	TRBJ2-3	CASSLALGALPGDTQYF
12	TRBV29-1	many	TRBJ1-1	CSARDRGFEAFF
14	TRBV5-1	many	TRBJ1-2	CASSLDLAPGGYTF
12	TRBV28	medium-sized	TRBJ1-2	CASSGTGYGYTF
16	TRBV6-6	medium-sized	TRBJ2-7	CASSYGTGGISYEQYF
15	TRBV7-8	many	TRBJ2-1	CASSWTGEPYNEQFF
13	TRBV6-1	many	TRBJ2-1	CASSESLPGEQFF
16	TRBV7-2	many	TRBJ1-6	CASSTRQASYNSPLHF
14	TRBV7-3	many	TRBJ1-1	CASSLRDRGTEAFF
10	TRBV7-2	many	TRBJ2-7	CAVGGGEQYF
18	TRBV7-9	few	TRBJ2-2	CASSPRAPLIDPAGELFF
15	TRBV7-2	many	TRBJ2-3	CASSFSSGDTDTQYF
13	TRBV6-6	many	TRBJ1-2	CASTWDSGYGYTF
14	TRBV13	.	TRBJ1-2	CASSLQQGAVGYTF
19	TRBV10-3	many	TRBJ1-5	CAIGESPGQGISDYHSQHF
15	TRBV5-1	many	TRBJ2-7	CASSSTGTGTYEQYF
18	TRBV14	many	TRBJ2-7	CASSLGTAVRSNVREQYF
13	TRBV6-4	many	TRBJ1-5	CASSGDSNQPQHF
13	TRBV7-8	many	TRBJ2-5	CASSLNGEETQYF
14	TRBV20-1	medium-sized	TRBJ2-1	CSATPHSGGHEQFF
12	TRBV5-1	many	TRBJ2-5	CASSFYQETQYF
13	TRBV12-3/TRBV12-4	many	TRBJ2-3	CASSFIQTDTQYF
15	TRBV27	many	TRBJ2-3	CASSSSGGAADTQYF
14	TRBV19	many	TRBJ1-2	CAATGTGGAIGYTF
16	TRBV9	.	TRBJ2-1	CASSVALQGSYNEQFF
13	TRBV29-1	many	TRBJ2-3	CSVAPRAGGTQYF
16	TRBV5-1	many	TRBJ1-1	CASSFIFRGIGSEAFF
14	TRBV7-2	many	TRBJ1-2	CASSLLGRGSGYTF
18	TRBV6-6	many	TRBJ1-2	CASSLVSAGGAGYYGYTF
18	TRBV4-2	many	TRBJ2-5	CASSQEGYGTVHQETQYF
14	TRBV9	few	TRBJ1-1	CASSVAEQDTEAFF
15	TRBV9	.	TRBJ2-7	CASSPQGTVLTEQYF
15	TRBV19	many	TRBJ1-4	CASSMSGGFGEKLFF
19	TRBV7-9	.	TRBJ2-3	CASSLGRTSGGAFTDTQYF
15	TRBV7-9	many	TRBJ1-1	CASSPSGTGGTEAFF
15	TRBV30	medium-sized	TRBJ2-2	CAWIPRRRFTGELFF
15	TRBV18	.	TRBJ2-3	CASSPGTGNTDTQYF